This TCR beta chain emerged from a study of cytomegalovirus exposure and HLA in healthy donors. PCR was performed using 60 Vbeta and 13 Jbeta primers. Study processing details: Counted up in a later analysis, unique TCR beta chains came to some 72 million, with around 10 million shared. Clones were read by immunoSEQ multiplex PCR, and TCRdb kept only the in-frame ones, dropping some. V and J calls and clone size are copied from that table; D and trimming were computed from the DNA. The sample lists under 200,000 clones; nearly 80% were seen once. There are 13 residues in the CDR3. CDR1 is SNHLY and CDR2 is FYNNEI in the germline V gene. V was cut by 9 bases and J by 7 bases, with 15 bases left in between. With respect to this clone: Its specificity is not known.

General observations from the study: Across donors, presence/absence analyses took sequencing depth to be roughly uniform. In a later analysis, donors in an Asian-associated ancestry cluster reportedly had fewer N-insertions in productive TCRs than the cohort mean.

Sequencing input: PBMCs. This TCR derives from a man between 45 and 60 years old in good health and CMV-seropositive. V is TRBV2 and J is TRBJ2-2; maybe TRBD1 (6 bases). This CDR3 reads CASQIQGGGELFF. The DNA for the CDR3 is TGTGCCAGTCAAATACAGGGCGGCGGGGAGCTGTTTTTT.